This passage covers 25 T cell receptor beta chains from one sample sequenced in a study of T-cell reconstitution after alpha-beta-depleted transplantation in children. Construction of the TCRbeta library involved unique molecular identifiers. Via MiXCR, TCRdb re-called the PCR reads, giving one row per CDR3 protein. The table has about 900,000 distinct CDR3 sequences, roughly 31% seen once. The sequencing used PBMCs, mostly from graft donor cells, collected 360 days after TCRalphabeta/CD19-depleted stem cell transplant. These receptor sequences come from a boy younger than two who had a stem cell transplant for SCID, so the T cells may come from the graft donor.

The genes are TRBV29-1 and TRBJ1-1; possibly TRBD1 for D (5 bases). Trimming took off 0 bases at V and 4 bases at J, with 15 bases between the two ends. The CDR3 length is 15 residues. Per the germline V gene, CDR1 is SQVTM and CDR2 is ANQGSEA. The CDR3 loop reads CSVEDPAEGSTEAFF. CDR3 sequence (DNA): TGCAGCGTTGAAGATCCGGCGGAGGGGAGCACTGAAGCTTTCTTT.

The rearrangement links TRBV29-1 to TRBJ1-2; possibly TRBD1 for D (5 bases). With 3 bases removed from V and 3 bases from J, the gap between germline ends came to 14 bases. The CDR3 totals 14 residues. Germline loops: CDR1 SQVTM, CDR2 ANQGSEA. In DNA, the CDR3 is TGCAGCGTTGATGGGGCGTATGGGTACTATGGCTACACCTTC. Protein sequence: CSVDGAYGYYGYTF.

The gene calls are TRBV5-5 and TRBJ1-4; D unclear. The length of the CDR3 is 16 residues. Trimming took 4 bases from V and 5 from J, leaving 18 bases between them. Germline V gene data show CDR1 as SGHKS and CDR2 as YYEKEE (reference sequence). CDR3: CASSLGRLGANEKLFF. CDR3 nucleotides: TGTGCCAGCAGCCTGGGTCGTTTGGGCGCGAATGAAAAACTGTTTTTT. Full variable domain (rest looked up from reference TRBV5-5 and TRBJ1-4): DAGVTQSPTHLIKTRGQQVTLRCSPISGHKSVSWYQQVLGQGPQFIFQYYEKEERGRGNFPDRFSARQFPNYSSELNVNALLLGDSALYLCASSLGRLGANEKLFFGSGTQLSVL.

This clonotype was seen a few times. The rearrangement uses TRBV4-2 and TRBJ2-5, with D perhaps being TRBD1 or TRBD2 (6 bases each). This CDR3 comprises 15 residues. The V gene lost 2 bases and the J gene lost 7 bases, with 17 bases spanning the gap. Germline CDR1 LGHNA, CDR2 YNFKEQ. CDR3 region: CASSQRTDGGWTQYF. The CDR3 DNA reads TGTGCCAGCAGCCAAAGGACAGACGGGGGTTGGACCCAGTACTTC.

V gene TRBV20-1 combines with J gene TRBJ2-7; 11 nucleotides line up with TRBD1. V lost 5 bases, J lost 3 bases, and 6 bases stayed unmatched. Germline CDR1 DFQATT, CDR2 SNEGSKA (reference sequence). The CDR3 runs to 14 residues. CDR3 sequence (DNA): TGCAGTGCTTCCGGACAGGGGGCGTTCTACGAGCAGTACTTC. This gives the protein CSASGQGAFYEQYF.

The J gene is TRBJ2-3, the V gene TRBV7-6; D gene ambiguous. Germline V gene lookup returns CDR1 SGHVS and CDR2 FNYEAQ. The CDR3 runs 15 residues. Between the trimmed V and J ends, which lost 3 bases and 2 bases, there was a span of 12 bases. CDR3 protein: CASSLSPPPTDTQYF. CDR3 bases: TGTGCCAGCAGCTTGAGCCCCCCCCCCACAGATACGCAGTATTTT.

The CDR3 here is CSARGRLGEQFF. The CDR3 nucleotides are TGCAGTGCTAGGGGAAGACTTGGTGAGCAGTTCTTC. The V gene is TRBV20-1, the J gene TRBJ2-1; D is uncertain. Germline values: CDR1 DFQATT, CDR2 SNEGSKA (reference sequence). The V gene lost 3 bases and the J gene lost 9 bases, with 12 bases spanning the gap. CDR3 length: 12 amino acids.

The rearrangement uses TRBV11-2 and TRBJ2-7; D gene uncertain. Germline V gene data show CDR1 as SGHAT and CDR2 as FQNNGV. The germline V and J ends were trimmed by 4 bases and 7 bases, with 8 bases remaining between them. There are 11 residues in the CDR3. The chain's CDR3 is CASSSTREQYF. CDR3 in DNA: TGTGCCAGCAGCTCTACTCGGGAGCAGTACTTC. The whole variable domain, filled in from reference TRBV11-2 and TRBJ2-7, reads EAGVAQSPRYKIIEKRQSVAFWCNPISGHATLYWYQQILGQGPKLLIQFQNNGVVDDSQLPKDRFSAERLKGVDSTLKIQPAKLEDSAVYLCASSSTREQYFGPGTRLTVT.

This clonotype came up a few times. This chain links TRBV7-2 with TRBJ2-7; 7 bases fit TRBD1. V gave up 5 bases and J gave up 5 bases; unmatched junction bases: 12. CDR3 length: 15 amino acids. CDR1 SGHTA and CDR2 FQGNSA come from the germline V gene. The CDR3 sequence: CASSNTGQTYDEQYF. CDR3 nucleotides: TGTGCCAGCAGCAATACGGGACAGACTTACGACGAGCAGTACTTC.

This rearrangement joins TRBV7-2 to TRBJ2-5; a possible D gene is TRBD2 (7 bases). CDR3 length: 15 amino acids. Germline-derived CDR1 and CDR2 are SGHTA and FQGNSA. Between the trimmed V and J ends, which lost 2 bases and 5 bases, there was a span of 15 bases. CDR3 protein: CASSLKGGPWETQYF. CDR3 sequence (DNA): TGTGCCAGCAGCTTAAAGGGGGGGCCATGGGAGACCCAGTACTTC.

The chain carries TRBV6-1 and TRBJ1-1; D is unclear. Looked up from germline, CDR1 is MNHNS and CDR2 is SASEGT. The CDR3 runs 16 residues. V lost 1 base and J lost 7, with 19 bases in between. For the CDR3, the DNA is TGTGCCAGCAGTGAAGTTCCCCTTGGGCACGCTTATGAAGCTTTCTTT. Translating it yields CASSEVPLGHAYEAFF.

In this sample, this clonotype turned up many times. The rearrangement joins TRBV15 to TRBJ2-7; D may be TRBD2 (6 bases). Trimming stripped 5 bases from V and 2 bases from J, with 10 bases between. This CDR3 has 13 residues. Germline CDR1 is LNHNV and CDR2 is YYDKDF (reference sequence). As DNA, the CDR3 is TGTGCCACCAGCGGGGGGTTACCCTACGAGCAGTACTTC. This codes for CATSGGLPYEQYF.

This clonotype was counted a few times. This chain connects TRBV5-1 to TRBJ2-1; TRBD1 matches at 11 bases. The junction had 11 bases not matched to a gene; V was cut back by 4 bases and J by 5 bases. The length of the CDR3 is 17 residues. The germline V gene has CDR1 SGHRS and CDR2 YFSETQ. CDR3 coding DNA: TGCGCCAGCAGCAGAGCTACCGGGACAGGGGGACACAATGAGCAGTTCTTC. Translating it yields CASSRATGTGGHNEQFF.

The rearrangement links TRBV5-1 to TRBJ2-3; 7 nucleotides line up with TRBD1. This CDR3 has 15 amino acids. Unmatched junction bases numbered 10, after V lost 7 bases and J lost 2 bases. The germline V gene encodes CDR1 SGHRS and CDR2 YFSETQ. CDR3 protein: CASGAGTVYTDTQYF. In nucleotides, the CDR3 is TGCGCCAGCGGGGCCGGGACAGTCTACACAGATACGCAGTATTTT.

The chain joins TRBV29-1 to TRBJ2-2, with 7 bases that match TRBD1. There are 15 residues in the CDR3. The trim removed 0 bases at V and 5 bases at J, leaving 6 bases unmatched. Germline assignment: CDR1 SQVTM and CDR2 ANQGSEA. The CDR3 reads CSVEDMRQGTGELFF. CDR3 nucleotide sequence: TGCAGCGTTGAAGACATGAGACAGGGAACCGGGGAGCTGTTTTTT.

About this clonotype itself: Because the CDR3 is missing its conserved closing phenylalanine or tryptophan, this is likely a read error. This chain uses TRBV28 with TRBJ1-4, with unresolved D. The CDR3 contains 12 residues. Germline CDR1 is MDHEN and CDR2 is SYDVKM. The V gene lost 3 bases and the J gene lost 8 bases, with 7 bases spanning the gap. The CDR3 region is CASSLASEKLFS. The CDR3 DNA reads as TGTGCCAGCAGTTTGGCCAGCGAAAAACTGTTTTCT.

This clonotype was seen a single time. The V and J genes are TRBV10-3 and TRBJ1-6, with a possible D match to TRBD1 (5 bases). V was clipped by 9 bases and J by 4 bases, with 10 bases between them. Germline CDR1 is ENHRY and CDR2 is SYGVKD. There are 13 residues in the CDR3. CDR3 sequence: CAMNRQYNSPLHF. The CDR3 DNA follows: TGTGCCATGAATAGACAGTATAATTCACCCCTCCACTTT.

This clonotype came up many times. The gene calls are TRBV5-6 and TRBJ2-5, with 8 bases fitting TRBD2. This CDR3 is built from 15 residues. V lost 4 bases and J lost 3; bases outside the gene matches: 8. The germline V gene encodes CDR1 SGHDT and CDR2 YYEEEE. The CDR3 coding sequence is TGTGCCAGCAGCCTGGGGATGGGACTAGAAGAGACCCAGTACTTC. This encodes CASSLGMGLEETQYF.

This clonotype appeared a few times. The V gene is TRBV11-2, the J gene TRBJ1-5; D uncertain. V dropped 5 bases and J dropped 4 bases, with 21 bases sitting between them. The CDR3 extends over 17 amino acids. The V gene's germline CDR1 is SGHAT and CDR2 FQNNGV. For the CDR3, the DNA is TGTGCCAGCAGCCCACAGACCGTACCTAGCCCTAATCAGCCCCAGCATTTT. Protein product: CASSPQTVPSPNQPQHF.

The chain links TRBV20-1 to TRBJ2-2, with 10 bases lining up with TRBD1. The CDR3 contains 15 residues. V was clipped by 6 bases and J by 5 bases; unmatched bases: 9. Germline V gene data show CDR1 as DFQATT and CDR2 as SNEGSKA (reference sequence). The CDR3 loop reads CSARPGQGTTGELFF. The CDR3 region has the DNA TGCAGTGCAAGACCGGGACAGGGGACAACCGGGGAGCTGTTTTTT.

This clonotype was seen more than once but under ten times. V gene TRBV27 combines with J gene TRBJ2-2; TRBD1 matches 10 bases. The CDR3 has 16 amino acids. Germline assignment: CDR1 MNHEY and CDR2 SMNVEV (reference sequence). The V and J ends lost 3 bases and 7 bases, in that order; junction bases with no gene match: 8. CDR3 nucleotides: TGTGCCAGCAGTTTTTGGGACAGGGGACGCGTCGGGGAGCTGTTTTTT. Translated, it gives CASSFWDRGRVGELFF.

This clonotype was observed a handful of times. This rearrangement joins TRBV4-1 to TRBJ2-1; a possible D gene is TRBD1 (5 bases). Germline CDR1 reads MGHRA; CDR2 reads YSYEKL. This CDR3 is 16 amino acids long. Trimming took off 6 bases at V and 6 bases at J, with 21 bases between the two ends. The CDR3 protein is CASRRDKGPLGNEQFF. In DNA form, the CDR3 reads TGCGCCAGCAGGCGTGACAAGGGGCCCCTGGGCAATGAGCAGTTCTTC.

This chain links TRBV5-1 with TRBJ1-2; the D gene is possibly TRBD1 (5 bases). With 2 bases removed from V and 8 bases from J, the gap between germline ends came to 16 bases. The CDR3 has 14 amino acids. Germline values: CDR1 SGHRS, CDR2 YFSETQ. The CDR3 nucleotides read TGCGCCAGCAGCTTCACGGGACTCCGACGGGGCTACACCTTC. Its translation is CASSFTGLRRGYTF.

The chain combines TRBV5-1 with TRBJ2-1; D is uncertain. V lost 0 bases and J lost 2, with 18 bases in between. Per the germline V gene, CDR1 is SGHRS and CDR2 is YFSETQ. The CDR3 extends over 18 amino acids. The CDR3 loop reads CASSLAQSAFFPYNEQFF. The CDR3 nucleotides are TGCGCCAGCAGCTTGGCCCAGTCCGCGTTCTTTCCCTACAATGAGCAGTTCTTC.

This clonotype showed up just a few times. This chain links TRBV20-1 with TRBJ2-5; 10 bases map to TRBD2. Germline CDR1 reads DFQATT; CDR2 reads SNEGSKA (reference sequence). With 5 bases clipped from V and 5 bases from J, the junction kept 11 bases outside the gene matches. This CDR3 is 15 amino acids long. This CDR3 reads CSAPPSGGATETQYF. The CDR3 DNA reads TGCAGTGCTCCCCCCAGCGGGGGGGCGACGGAGACCCAGTACTTC.